This T cell receptor beta chain emerged from a study of blood T cell repertoires in COVID-19. Study information: Samples taken during acute and convalescent COVID-19 were collected in the United States, Italy and Spain. PBMCs, B-cell-depleted T cells, or T cells were the source of the cDNA or gDNA that made up the material.

CDR1 SGHAT and CDR2 FQNNGV come from the germline V gene. Trimming shortened V by 5 bases and J by 2 bases, and 16 bases separated the two germline ends. This CDR3 has 15 residues. Per the original methods: Amplification of reference gene primers was used by the study to estimate nucleated cell counts. TCRdb's table, derived via immunoSEQ multiplex PCR, lists solely in-frame clones and lacks some. V, J and clone size reflect that table, while D and trimming were determined from the DNA. The sample holds approximately 200,000 clones, more than 85% seen once. This rearrangement joins TRBV11-2 to TRBJ2-7; D is possibly TRBD2 (5 bases). The clonotype was recovered from a man aged 35-49 years with active or convalescent COVID-19. Sequencing was performed on peripheral blood. The CDR3 spells CASSHPPRAAYEQYF. CDR3 in DNA: TGTGCCAGCAGCCACCCCCCGCGGGCAGCCTACGAGCAGTACTTC.